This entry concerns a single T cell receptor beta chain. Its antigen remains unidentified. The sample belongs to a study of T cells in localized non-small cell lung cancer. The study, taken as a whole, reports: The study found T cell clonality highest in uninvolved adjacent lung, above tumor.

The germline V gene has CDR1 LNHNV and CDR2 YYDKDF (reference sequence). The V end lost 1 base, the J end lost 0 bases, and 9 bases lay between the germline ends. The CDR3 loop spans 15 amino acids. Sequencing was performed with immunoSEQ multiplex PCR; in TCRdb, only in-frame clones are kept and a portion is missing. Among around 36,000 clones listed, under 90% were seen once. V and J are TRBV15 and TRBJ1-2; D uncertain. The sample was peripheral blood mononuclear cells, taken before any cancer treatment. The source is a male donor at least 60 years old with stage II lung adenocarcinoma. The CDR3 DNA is TGTGCCACCAGCAGAGGGTTGGACTCTAACTATGGCTACACCTTC. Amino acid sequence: CATSRGLDSNYGYTF. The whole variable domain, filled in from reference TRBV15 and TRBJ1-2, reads DAMVIQNPRYQVTQFGKPVTLSCSQTLNHNVMYWYQQKSSQAPKLLFHYYDKDFNNEADTPDNFQSRRPNTSFCFLDIRSPGLGDTAMYLCATSRGLDSNYGYTFGSGTRLTVV.